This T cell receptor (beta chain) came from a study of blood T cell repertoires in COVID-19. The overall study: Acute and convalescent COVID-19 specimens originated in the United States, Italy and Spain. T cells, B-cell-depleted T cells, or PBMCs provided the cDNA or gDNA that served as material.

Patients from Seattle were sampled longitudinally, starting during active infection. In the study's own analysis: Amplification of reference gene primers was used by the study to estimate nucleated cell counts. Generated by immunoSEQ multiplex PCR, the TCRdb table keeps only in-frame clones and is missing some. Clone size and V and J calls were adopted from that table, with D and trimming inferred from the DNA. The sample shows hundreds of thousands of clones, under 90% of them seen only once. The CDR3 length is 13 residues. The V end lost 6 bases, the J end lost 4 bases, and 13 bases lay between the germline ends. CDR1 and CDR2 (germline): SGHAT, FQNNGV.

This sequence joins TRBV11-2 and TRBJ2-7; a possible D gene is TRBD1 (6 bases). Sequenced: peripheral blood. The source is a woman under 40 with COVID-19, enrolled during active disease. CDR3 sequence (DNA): TGTGCCAGCAGTTGGACAGATCTTTACGAGCAGTACTTC. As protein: CASSWTDLYEQYF.